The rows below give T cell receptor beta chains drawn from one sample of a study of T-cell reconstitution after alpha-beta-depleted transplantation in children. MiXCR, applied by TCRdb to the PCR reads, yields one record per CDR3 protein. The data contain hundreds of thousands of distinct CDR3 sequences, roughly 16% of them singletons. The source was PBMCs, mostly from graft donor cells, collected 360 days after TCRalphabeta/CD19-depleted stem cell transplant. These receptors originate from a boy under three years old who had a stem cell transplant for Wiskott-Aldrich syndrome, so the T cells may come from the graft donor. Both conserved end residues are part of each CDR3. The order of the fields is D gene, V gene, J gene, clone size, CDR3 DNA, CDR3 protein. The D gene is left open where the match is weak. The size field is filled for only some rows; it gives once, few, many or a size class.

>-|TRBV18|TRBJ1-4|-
TGTGCCAGCTCACCGACAGGACTTCTTAATGAAAAACTGTTTTTT
CASSPTGLLNEKLFF
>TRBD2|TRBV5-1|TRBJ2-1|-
TGCGCCAGCAGCCAGGGACTAGCGGACTACAATGAGCAGTTCTTC
CASSQGLADYNEQFF
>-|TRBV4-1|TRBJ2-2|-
TGCGCCAGCAGCCAAGAGAGGGCTACCGCGAACACCGGGGAGCTGTTTTTT
CASSQERATANTGELFF
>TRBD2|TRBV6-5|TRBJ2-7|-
TGTGCCAGCAGTTACTCGAAGACGGGAGGGAAGTACGAGCAGTACTTC
CASSYSKTGGKYEQYF
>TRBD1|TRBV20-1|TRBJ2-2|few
TGCAGTGCCCCAGACAGGGGGCGCGAGGGCGGGGAGCTGTTTTTT
CSAPDRGREGGELFF
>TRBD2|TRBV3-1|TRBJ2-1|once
TGTGCCAGCAGCCAAGACAAGGCACTAGCGGGCCATGAGCAGTTCTTC
CASSQDKALAGHEQFF
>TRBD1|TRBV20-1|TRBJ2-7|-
TGCAGTGCTAGAAAGCCAGGGGGTCGCGAGCAGTACTTC
CSARKPGGREQYF
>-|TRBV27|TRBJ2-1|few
TGTGCCAGCATTGGTAAGGGCAATGAGCAGTTCTTC
CASIGKGNEQFF
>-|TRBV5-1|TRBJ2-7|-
TGCGCCAGCAGCTTGGTTTCGGGTCTCACCTACGAGCAGTACTTC
CASSLVSGLTYEQYF
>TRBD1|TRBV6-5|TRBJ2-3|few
TGTGCCAGCAGTTACCTGGACAGGTTCACAGATACGCAGTATTTT
CASSYLDRFTDTQYF
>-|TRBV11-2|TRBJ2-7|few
TGTGCCAGCAGCTTATCGGTGGCGCGGGTGCGGAGCGAGCAGTACTTC
CASSLSVARVRSEQYF